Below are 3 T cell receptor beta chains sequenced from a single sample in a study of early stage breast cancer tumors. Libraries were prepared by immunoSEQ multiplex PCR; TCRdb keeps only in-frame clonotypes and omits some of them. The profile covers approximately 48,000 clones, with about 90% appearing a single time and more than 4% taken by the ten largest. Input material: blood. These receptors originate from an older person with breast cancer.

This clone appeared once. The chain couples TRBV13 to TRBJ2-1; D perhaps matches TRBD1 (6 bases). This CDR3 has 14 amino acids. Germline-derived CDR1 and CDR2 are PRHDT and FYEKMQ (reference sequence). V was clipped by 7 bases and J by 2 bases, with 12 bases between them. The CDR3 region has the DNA TGTGCCAGCACCAACAGGGCCGCCTACAATGAGCAGTTCTTC. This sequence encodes CASTNRAAYNEQFF.

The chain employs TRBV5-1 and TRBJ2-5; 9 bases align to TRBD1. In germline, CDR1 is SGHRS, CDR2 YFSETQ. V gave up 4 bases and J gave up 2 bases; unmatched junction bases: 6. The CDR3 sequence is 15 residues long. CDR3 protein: CASSPRGTGQETQYF. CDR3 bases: TGCGCCAGCAGCCCCCGAGGGACAGGGCAAGAGACCCAGTACTTC.

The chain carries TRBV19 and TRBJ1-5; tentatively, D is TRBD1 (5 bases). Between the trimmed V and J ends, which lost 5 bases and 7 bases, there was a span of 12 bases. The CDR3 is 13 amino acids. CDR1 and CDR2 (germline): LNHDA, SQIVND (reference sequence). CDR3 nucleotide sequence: TGTGCCAGTAGTTCCGGGACTGGACAGCCCCAGCATTTT. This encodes CASSSGTGQPQHF. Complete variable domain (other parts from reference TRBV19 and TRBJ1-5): DGGITQSPKYLFRKEGQNVTLSCEQNLNHDAMYWYRQDPGQGLRLIYYSQIVNDFQKGDIAEGYSVSREKKESFPLTVTSAQKNPTAFYLCASSSGTGQPQHFGDGTRLSIL.